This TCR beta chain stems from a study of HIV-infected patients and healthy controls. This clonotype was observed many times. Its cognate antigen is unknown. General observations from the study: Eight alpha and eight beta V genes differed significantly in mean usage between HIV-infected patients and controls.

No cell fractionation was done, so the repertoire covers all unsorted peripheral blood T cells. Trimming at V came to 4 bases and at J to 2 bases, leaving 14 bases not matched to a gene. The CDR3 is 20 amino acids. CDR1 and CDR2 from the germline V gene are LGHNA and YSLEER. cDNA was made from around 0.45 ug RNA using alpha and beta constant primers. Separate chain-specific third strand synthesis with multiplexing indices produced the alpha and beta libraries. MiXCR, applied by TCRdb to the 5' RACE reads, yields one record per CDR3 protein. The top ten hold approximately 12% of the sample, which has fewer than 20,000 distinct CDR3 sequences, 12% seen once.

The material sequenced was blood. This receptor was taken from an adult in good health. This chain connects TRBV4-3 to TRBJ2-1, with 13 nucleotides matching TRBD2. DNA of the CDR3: TGCGCCAGCAGCCCTAAATATCCGGGACTAGCGGGGACGACCTACAATGAGCAGTTCTTC. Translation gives CASSPKYPGLAGTTYNEQFF.